This entry describes one T cell receptor (beta chain). Its antigen remains unknown. The data originate from a study of glioma-infiltrating T cells. Findings and caveats of the study: Tissue-blood divergence was below expectation in non-neoplastic patients, above in gliomas. Very few CDR3 sequences were shared between tissue and blood.

Trimming took 1 base from V and 1 from J, leaving 10 bases between them. CDR1 SGHVS and CDR2 FNYEAQ come from the germline V gene. The CDR3 has 15 residues. TCR alpha and beta CDR3 regions were amplified from RNA using iRepertoire nested multiplex PCR. Tissue mRNA or PBMC total RNA, roughly 90-450 ng, went into one-step reverse transcription and amplification. One entry per CDR3 protein results from TCRdb running MiXCR on the multiplex PCR reads. Found here are about 130,000 distinct CDR3 sequences, under 30% of them singletons; the top ten hold about a quarter. The chain couples TRBV7-6 to TRBJ1-1; D unresolved. Material for sequencing was glioma tissue, nonneoplastic brain tissue, or PBMCs (not recorded which). This TCR was recovered from a human donor with low-grade glioma or glioblastoma, undergoing nonglioma brain surgery, or in good health (not recorded which). In DNA, the CDR3 is TGTGCCAGCAGCTTAGGGCCTAACCCGAACACTGAAGCTTTCTTT. Its translation is CASSLGPNPNTEAFF.